The entry below describes one T cell receptor (beta chain). Its target is not known. This entry belongs to a study of CD8+ T cells in alopecia areata. Study-wide results and caveats: Normal skin's resident alphabeta T cells are sequenced alongside lesional scalp T cells. Between patients, shared TCR sequences were less clear than in mice. This was possibly due in part to HLA diversity in the patient population.

Isolated RNA was reverse transcribed into cDNA used as the sequencing template. Sequenced by immunoSEQ multiplex PCR; TCRdb stores in-frame clones only, minus some. The sample shows 200,000 or so clones, roughly 60% of them seen only once. This CDR3 contains 13 residues. V was trimmed by 5 bases and J by 0 bases, leaving 5 bases between them. In germline, CDR1 is KGHSH, CDR2 LQKENI. Treatment meaning: oral pan-JAK inhibitor, 5-10 mg twice daily. Material: CD4+ T cells sorted from blood, obtained at week 24, from a patient treated with tofacitinib. This clonotype originated in a human donor with alopecia areata. The chain is built from TRBV18 and TRBJ1-5; D is ambiguous. CDR3 DNA sequence: TGTGCCAGCTCAGGGCTTAGCAATCAGCCCCAGCATTTT. Amino acid sequence: CASSGLSNQPQHF.